This T cell receptor beta chain was captured by sequencing in a study of CD8+CD57+ T cells in acquired aplastic anemia. Study details: CD4+ and CD8+ cells, once sorted, gave DNA averaging roughly 3.4 ug.

Notes on this clonotype: Antigen specificity is unknown.

Genomic DNA templated the TCR beta VDJ and CDR3 profiling. One entry per CDR3 protein, called by TCRdb with MiXCR from the reads. This repertoire shows under 200,000 distinct CDR3 sequences, 50% to 75% found once; its top ten account for about 43%. Study-level results: It was found that roughly 29 CD8+ CDR3 sequences were shared between patients and controls. CD8+ Simpson's diversity showed no significant patient-control difference.

The sample taken for sequencing was sorted CD4+, CD8+, or CD8+CD57+ T cells (not recorded which) from PBMCs. The TCR comes from a human donor with severe aplastic anemia or a healthy control (not recorded which).

This CDR3 is CSGLTGESGYTF. The CDR3 DNA reads as TGCAGCGGGCTCACAGGGGAGAGTGGCTACACCTTC. V and J are TRBV29-1 and TRBJ1-2, with 7 bases identical to TRBD1. V gave up 7 bases and J gave up 7 bases; unmatched junction bases: 9. Germline V lookup: CDR1 SQVTM, CDR2 ANQGSEA. The CDR3 consists of 12 residues.